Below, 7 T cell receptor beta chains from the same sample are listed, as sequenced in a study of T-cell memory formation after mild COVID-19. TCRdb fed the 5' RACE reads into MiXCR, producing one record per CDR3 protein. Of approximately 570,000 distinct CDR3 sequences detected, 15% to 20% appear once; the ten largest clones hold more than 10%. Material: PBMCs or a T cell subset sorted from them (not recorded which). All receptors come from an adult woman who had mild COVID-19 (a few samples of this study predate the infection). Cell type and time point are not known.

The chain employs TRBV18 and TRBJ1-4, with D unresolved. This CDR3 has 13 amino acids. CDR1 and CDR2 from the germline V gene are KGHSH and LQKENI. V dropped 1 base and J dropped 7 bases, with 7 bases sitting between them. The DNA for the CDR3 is TGTGCCAGCTCACCACTCAAGGGTGAAAAACTGTTTTTT. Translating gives CASSPLKGEKLFF.

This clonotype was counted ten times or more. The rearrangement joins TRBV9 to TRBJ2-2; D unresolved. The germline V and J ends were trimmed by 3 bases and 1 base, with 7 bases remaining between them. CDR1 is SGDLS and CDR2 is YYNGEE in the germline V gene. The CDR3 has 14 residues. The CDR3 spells CASSARGNTGELFF. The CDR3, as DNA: TGTGCCAGCAGCGCCCGTGGGAACACCGGGGAGCTGTTTTTT.

The CDR3 nucleotides are TGTGCCAGCAGTTACCCGGGGACCAATCAGCCCCAGCATTTT. As protein: CASSYPGTNQPQHF. The gene calls are TRBV6-5 and TRBJ1-5; D might be TRBD1 (5 bases). CDR3 length: 14 residues. Germline CDR1 reads MNHEY; CDR2 reads SVGAGI. V lost 2 bases and J 3 bases, leaving 8 bases between the germline ends.

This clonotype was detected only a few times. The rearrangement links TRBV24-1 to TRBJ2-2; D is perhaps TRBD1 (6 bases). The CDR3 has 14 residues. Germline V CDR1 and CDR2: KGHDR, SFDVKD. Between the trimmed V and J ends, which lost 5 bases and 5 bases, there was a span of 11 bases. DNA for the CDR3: TGTGCCACCAGTGTACAGGGCGGAACCGGGGAGCTGTTTTTT. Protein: CATSVQGGTGELFF.

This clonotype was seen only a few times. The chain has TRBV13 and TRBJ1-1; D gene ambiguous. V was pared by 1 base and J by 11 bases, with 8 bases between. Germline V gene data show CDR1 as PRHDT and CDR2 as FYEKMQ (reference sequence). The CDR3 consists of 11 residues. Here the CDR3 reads CASSLDGWAFF. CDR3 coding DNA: TGTGCCAGCAGCTTAGACGGGTGGGCTTTCTTT.

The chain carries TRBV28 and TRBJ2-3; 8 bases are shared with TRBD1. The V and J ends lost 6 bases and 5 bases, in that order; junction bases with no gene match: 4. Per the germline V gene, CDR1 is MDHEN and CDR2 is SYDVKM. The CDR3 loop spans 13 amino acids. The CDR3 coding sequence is TGTGCCAGCAGGGGACAGGCTAGAGATACGCAGTATTTT. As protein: CASRGQARDTQYF.

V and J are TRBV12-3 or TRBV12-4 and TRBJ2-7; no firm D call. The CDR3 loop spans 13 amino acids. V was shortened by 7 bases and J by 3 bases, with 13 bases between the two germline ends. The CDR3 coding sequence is TGTGCCAGCACCCTAGGAAGGTTCTACGAGCAGTACTTC. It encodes CASTLGRFYEQYF.